The present entry profiles one T cell receptor beta chain with its context. Its antigen is unidentified. The source of the sample is a study of cytomegalovirus exposure and HLA in healthy donors. The study ran its PCR with 60 Vbeta and 13 Jbeta primers. Only in-frame clones appear in the TCRdb table, and some are missing; sequencing was by immunoSEQ multiplex PCR. The sample's table shows approximately 80,000 clones. Overall study findings and caveats: Excluded: some indistinguishable V segments such as TRBV6-2 and TRBV6-3.

The CDR3 length is 14 residues. V dropped 0 bases and J dropped 6; count of bases not matched to a gene: 5. The germline V gene has CDR1 SGDLS and CDR2 YYNGEE. Sample: PBMCs. The chain has TRBV9 and TRBJ2-7, with 8 bases fitting TRBD2. This TCR came from a man aged 18 to 29 in good health and CMV-seropositive. CDR3 bases: TGTGCCAGCAGCGTAGGACTAGCGTTCGTCGAGCAGTACTTC. It is translated as CASSVGLAFVEQYF.